This TCR beta chain appears in the sequencing data of a study of pediatric ulcerative colitis. Sequencing depth was up to 500,000 reads per sample. Sequenced by immunoSEQ multiplex PCR; TCRdb stores in-frame clones only, minus some. This table holds approximately 60,000 clones, about nine tenths found once. Whole-study results and caveats: Two rectal CDR3 clonotypes occurred in all ulcerative colitis patients. Blood-rectal clonal overlap within each person was significantly higher in ulcerative colitis patients than controls.

Trimming removed 4 bases from V and 3 bases from J, with 12 bases in between. Germline V CDR1 and CDR2: SGHRS, YFSETQ. CDR3 size: 14 residues. Note on this clone: Its target is unknown.

The chain joins TRBV5-1 to TRBJ2-3; D may be TRBD1 (7 bases). The receptor was isolated from a boy aged 5-17 years with severe ulcerative colitis. Sequenced: blood. CDR3 bases: TGCGCCAGCAGCGCGGGACAGACAACAGATACGCAGTATTTT. Its protein is CASSAGQTTDTQYF.